The 18 T cell receptor beta chains reported below all come from one sample, sequenced in a study of a mutant IDH1 vaccine in newly diagnosed glioma (dated by TCRdb to the early 2020s). Libraries were made using the immunoSEQ multiplex PCR assay. Drawn from immuneACCESS, this table holds only the in-frame rearrangements with V and J called that TCRdb kept. Clones are partly lost; checked studies trace under half to an unresolved V gene and leave the rest unexplained. For this sample there are approximately 36,000 clones; 80% to 95% appear just once. The ten most abundant clones make up over 15% of the sample. In light of the paper, this sample's time point label describes: baseline, week 1 (first vaccination visit). The treatment or condition tag for this specimen amounts to: pre-vaccination baseline after standard-of-care therapy. The sample here was PBMCs, taken from a glioma patient treated with radiotherapy, temozolomide or both. Source of these receptors: a man between 18 and 35 years old with glioma.

V and J are TRBV30 and TRBJ2-3; 11 bases map to TRBD2. Unmatched junction bases numbered 4, after V lost 2 bases and J lost 6 bases. Germline-derived CDR1 and CDR2 are GTSNPN and SVGIG (reference sequence). This CDR3 is 14 amino acids long. The CDR3 region is CAWSSSGRLDTQYF. The CDR3 coding sequence is TGTGCCTGGAGTTCTAGCGGGAGGTTGGATACGCAGTATTTT.

This chain joins TRBV30 and TRBJ2-7; D is perhaps TRBD1 (6 bases). The CDR3 length is 13 residues. Per germline, CDR1 GTSNPN and CDR2 SVGIG (reference sequence). The germline V and J ends were trimmed by 5 bases and 3 bases, with 14 bases remaining between them. The CDR3 DNA reads TGTGCCTGGGCACAGGGCCTGCGCTACGAGCAGTACTTC. It specifies CAWAQGLRYEQYF.

This rearrangement joins TRBV19 to TRBJ2-2; TRBD1 matches 9 bases. This CDR3 comprises 15 residues. With V trimmed by 9 bases and J by 4 bases, 9 bases remained unmatched. The germline CDR1 and CDR2 sequences are LNHDA and SQIVND (reference sequence). The CDR3: CASSDRGVGTGELFF. CDR3 sequence (DNA): TGTGCCAGCTCTGACAGGGGGGTGGGCACCGGGGAGCTGTTTTTT.

The chain combines TRBV25-1 with TRBJ2-1, with 13 bases lining up with TRBD2. With V trimmed by 11 bases and J by 0 bases, 13 bases remained unmatched. CDR3 length equals 18 residues. Germline V gene sequence: CDR1 MGHDK, CDR2 SYGVNS. CDR3 loop: CAPEDPRTSGSSYNEQFF. Written as DNA, the CDR3 is TGTGCCCCCGAGGACCCTCGGACTAGCGGGAGCTCCTACAATGAGCAGTTCTTC.

The chain carries TRBV30 and TRBJ1-1; tentative D call: TRBD1 (5 bases). V was pared by 4 bases and J by 4 bases, with 19 bases between. This CDR3 contains 15 residues. Germline CDR1 and CDR2: GTSNPN and SVGIG (reference sequence). CDR3 sequence reads: CAWNKRGGGSTEAFF. The CDR3 region has the DNA TGTGCCTGGAACAAACGGGGCGGAGGATCCACTGAAGCTTTCTTT.

The rearrangement joins TRBV28 to TRBJ1-1, with D possibly matching TRBD1 (6 bases). The length of the CDR3 is 14 residues. V was trimmed by 4 bases and J by 6 bases, leaving 15 bases between them. CDR1 MDHEN and CDR2 SYDVKM come from the germline V gene. The CDR3 nucleotides are TGTGCCAGCAGTTCCCCCCCGGGACAACCTGAAGCTTTCTTT. Encoded protein: CASSSPPGQPEAFF.

This chain connects TRBV6-5 to TRBJ2-4, with a weak D call TRBD2 (6 bases). Per germline, CDR1 MNHEY and CDR2 SVGAGI. CDR3 length: 15 residues. Trimming cost V 7 bases and J 1 base, with 14 bases left between them. The CDR3 protein is CASKSTGTAKNIQYF. In DNA, the CDR3 is TGTGCCAGCAAATCGACCGGGACTGCCAAAAACATTCAGTACTTC.

This CDR3 reads CASSQARGSPYEQYF. The CDR3 coding sequence is TGCGCCAGCAGCCAAGCCAGGGGCTCCCCCTACGAGCAGTACTTC. The V call is TRBV4-3, the J call TRBJ2-7; maybe TRBD1 (6 bases). V shed 1 base and J shed 2 bases, with 12 bases lying between them. Looked up from germline, CDR1 is LGHNA and CDR2 is YSLEER. The length of the CDR3 is 15 residues.

The V call is TRBV7-3, the J call TRBJ2-7; D remains unclear. CDR3 length: 13 amino acids. Per germline, CDR1 SGHTA and CDR2 FQGTGA. V lost 1 base, J lost 6 bases, and 10 bases lay in between. This CDR3 reads CASSLILGSEQYF. In DNA, the CDR3 is TGTGCCAGCAGCTTAATCCTAGGAAGCGAGCAGTACTTC. The variable domain in full, with the rest retrieved from reference TRBV7-3 and TRBJ2-7, is GAGVSQTPSNKVTEKGKYVELRCDPISGHTALYWYRQSLGQGPEFLIYFQGTGAADDSGLPNDRFFAVRPEGSVSTLKIQRTERGDSAVYLCASSLILGSEQYFGPGTRLTVT.

The rearrangement links TRBV4-2 to TRBJ2-2, with 7 bases fitting TRBD1. CDR3 length: 17 amino acids. CDR1 is LGHNA and CDR2 is YNFKEQ in the germline V gene. After removal of 3 bases from V and 1 base from J, the junction contained 8 bases not matched to a gene. CDR3 protein: CASSQATSGGNTGELFF. The CDR3 region has the DNA TGTGCCAGCAGCCAGGCTACCTCAGGGGGGAACACCGGGGAGCTGTTTTTT.

The DNA of the CDR3 is TGTGCCACCCAGTGGGGGGGGAACACTGAAGCTTTCTTT. As protein: CATQWGGNTEAFF. The V call is TRBV6-1, the J call TRBJ1-1, with a weak D call TRBD1 (5 bases). CDR1 MNHNS and CDR2 SASEGT come from the germline V gene. V was clipped by 10 bases and J by 1 base, with 13 bases between them. This CDR3 spans 13 amino acids.

The chain joins TRBV6-1 to TRBJ1-4; a weak D match, TRBD1 (5 bases). Germline CDR1 reads MNHNS; CDR2 reads SASEGT. The V end was cut by 1 base, the J end by 0 bases, with 9 bases between. This CDR3 is 16 amino acids long. CDR3 nucleotides: TGTGCCAGCAGTGAAGACAGGATAGCAACTAATGAAAAACTGTTTTTT. Residues: CASSEDRIATNEKLFF.

V is TRBV7-9 and J is TRBJ2-5; D may be TRBD1 or TRBD2 (6 bases each). Trimming left V 5 bases short and J 2 bases short, with 18 bases between. CDR1 SEHNR and CDR2 FQNEAQ come from the germline V gene (reference sequence). This CDR3 comprises 16 residues. CDR3 sequence reads: CASSHTRGEAQETQYF. CDR3 bases: TGTGCCAGCAGCCATACGAGGGGGGAGGCACAAGAGACCCAGTACTTC. The full variable domain, its missing parts supplied by reference TRBV7-9 and TRBJ2-5, is DTGVSQNPRHKITKRGQNVTFRCDPISEHNRLYWYRQTLGQGPEFLTYFQNEAQLEKSRLLSDRFSAERPKGSFSTLEIQRTEQGDSAMYLCASSHTRGEAQETQYFGPGTRLLVL.

The rearrangement uses TRBV5-1 and TRBJ2-4, with D hard to call. The CDR3 runs to 14 residues. V lost 3 bases to trimming and J lost 8 bases, with 15 bases between them. Looked up from germline, CDR1 is SGHRS and CDR2 is YFSETQ. The CDR3 region has the DNA TGCGCCAGCAGCTCGGCCCCGGTGAAGGACATTCAGTACTTC. It translates to CASSSAPVKDIQYF.

This clone was found once. This chain connects TRBV9 to TRBJ1-1; D unresolved. Germline CDR1 and CDR2: SGDLS and YYNGEE. V shed 0 bases and J shed 0 bases, with 3 bases lying between them. The CDR3 runs 13 residues. CDR3: CASSVEVNTEAFF. The CDR3, as DNA: TGTGCCAGCAGCGTAGAGGTGAACACTGAAGCTTTCTTT.

The rearrangement joins TRBV4-1 to TRBJ1-1; D is uncertain. The germline CDR1 and CDR2 sequences are MGHRA and YSYEKL. The CDR3 is 16 residues long. The germline V and J ends were trimmed by 4 bases and 1 base, with 16 bases remaining between them. CDR3 amino acids: CASSPLGEIGNTEAFF. CDR3 nucleotide sequence: TGCGCCAGCAGCCCCCTCGGGGAAATTGGGAACACTGAAGCTTTCTTT.

This clone has just one count. The rearrangement joins TRBV7-2 to TRBJ1-5; D perhaps matches TRBD1 (6 bases). This CDR3 region has 15 residues. V lost 1 base and J 7 bases, leaving 14 bases between the germline ends. Germline loops: CDR1 SGHTA, CDR2 FQGNSA. The CDR3 protein is CASSLDSGGGQPQHF. CDR3 DNA: TGTGCCAGCAGCTTAGACTCGGGGGGCGGGCAGCCCCAGCATTTT.

This clone was detected only once. The chain has TRBV5-1 and TRBJ1-2, with a possible D match to TRBD1 (5 bases). The V gene's germline CDR1 is SGHRS and CDR2 YFSETQ. The CDR3 has 14 residues. V was pared by 4 bases and J by 8 bases, with 18 bases between. CDR3 coding DNA: TGCGCCAGCAGCCCCGGGACGGACGGCTGGGGCTACACCTTC. Encoded protein: CASSPGTDGWGYTF.